The present T cell receptor (beta chain) was sequenced within a study of blood T cell repertoires in COVID-19. Sequenced by immunoSEQ multiplex PCR; TCRdb stores in-frame clones only, minus some. The sample lists roughly 250,000 clones; 70% to 90% were seen once. The clonotype comes from a woman between 40 and 50 years old who had recovered from COVID-19. The sequenced sample consisted of peripheral blood.

The CDR3, as DNA: TGTGCCTGGAGCCGCCGGTTGGTCACAGGGGCCTATGGCTACACCTTC. This encodes CAWSRRLVTGAYGYTF. This sequence joins TRBV30 and TRBJ1-2, with TRBD1 matching 7 bases. Trimming removed 3 bases from V and 4 bases from J; junction bases left unmatched: 14. The CDR3 sequence is 16 residues long. CDR1 and CDR2 from the germline V gene are GTSNPN and SVGIG (reference sequence). The full variable domain, with the rest looked up from reference TRBV30 and TRBJ1-2, is SQTIHQWPATLVQPVGSPLSLECTVEGTSNPNLYWYRQAAGRGLQLLFYSVGIGQISSEVPQNLSASRPQDRQFILSSKKLLLSDSGFYLCAWSRRLVTGAYGYTFGSGTRLTVV.